Reported below is one T cell receptor beta chain. The sample originates from a study of blood T cell repertoires in COVID-19. At the level of the study: Both acute and convalescent COVID-19 samples were obtained from the United States, Italy and Spain. PBMCs, B-cell-depleted T cells, or T cells were the source of the cDNA or gDNA that made up the material.

Original processing methods: It was from reference gene primer amplification that nucleated cell counts were estimated. Sequencing was performed with immunoSEQ multiplex PCR; in TCRdb, only in-frame clones are kept and a portion is missing. That table furnishes V, J and clone size, whereas the DNA furnished D and trimming. The sample has about 210,000 clones; 75% to 85% are singletons. Germline CDR1 is MDHEN and CDR2 is SYDVKM. V was pared by 2 bases and J by 3 bases, with 4 bases of the junction left unmatched. This CDR3 contains 14 residues. This clonotype was sampled from a human donor in a cohort sampled during active COVID-19. The V gene is TRBV28, the J gene TRBJ2-7, with 7 bases fitting TRBD1. What was sequenced was peripheral blood. The DNA for the CDR3 is TGTGCCAGCAGTTTAAGGACAGGACGCTACGAGCAGTACTTC. Translated, it gives CASSLRTGRYEQYF.